The rows below give T cell receptor beta chains drawn from one sample of a study of cytomegalovirus exposure and HLA in healthy donors. Profiling relied on immunoSEQ multiplex PCR, and the TCRdb table lists in-frame clones only, not all of them. The sample records 100,000 to 150,000 clones, 83% being singletons. The sequencing input was PBMCs. The receptors shown here come from a woman in her thirties or forties in good health and CMV-seropositive. CDR3s include the opening cysteine and the closing phenylalanine or tryptophan. The order of the fields is V gene, CDR3 protein.

V: TRBV28
CDR3: CASSSLAGAYTDTQYF

V: TRBV5-4
CDR3: CASSWDGTGGNEQYF

V: TRBV6-5
CDR3: CASQAAGVSEQFF

V: TRBV9
CDR3: CASSVVALAGVNEQFF

V: TRBV9
CDR3: CAGSVGAQVEKLFF

V: TRBV19
CDR3: CASSIDAMTPEQYF

V: TRBV15
CDR3: CATSSRDRGRWNYGYTF

V: TRBV5-6
CDR3: CASSLVVRHEQYF

V: TRBV15
CDR3: CATSLAGAYKQYF

V: TRBV6-5
CDR3: CASSYSAGELFF

V: TRBV2
CDR3: CASSNRDMEDTQYF

V: TRBV1
CDR3: CTSSQENGRDPYSYEQYF

V: TRBV30
CDR3: CAWMGQGPREQYF

V: TRBV30
CDR3: CAWSKLAESTDTQYF

V: TRBV7-9
CDR3: CASSLANGLAGGEQFF

V: TRBV15
CDR3: CATSRDSAGTTQETQYF

V: TRBV5-1
CDR3: CASSLAGTGGQYEQYF

V: TRBV7-2
CDR3: CASSSRLAGTTDTQYF

V: TRBV28
CDR3: CASNMNRVDNEQFF

V: TRBV5-1
CDR3: CASSLKRGNTEAFF

V: TRBV7-2
CDR3: CASSSGQGYGYTF

V: TRBV5-1
CDR3: CASSLVSFRYEQYF

V: TRBV5-1
CDR3: CASSFRDRVRTGELFF

V: TRBV7-8
CDR3: CASSLYYEQYF

V: TRBV5-1
CDR3: CASSSHRGSGELFF

V: TRBV5-6
CDR3: CASSLGRTASYGYTF

V: TRBV6-5
CDR3: CASSYSQVTEAFF